This TCR beta chain emerged from a study of T cell responses to AZD1222 COVID-19 vaccine. About the study: It was second doses at about 4 or about 12 weeks that were pooled.

Study-level findings and limits: Repertoires were obtained only post-peak T cell response. The donor group comprised mostly white British people and more females; the analysis possibly underestimated clonal diversity. Receipt of two AZD1222 doses was followed by a rise in Spike-specific TCR breadth and depth.

About this clone itself: Antigen unknown.

Sequencing used immunoSEQ multiplex PCR; TCRdb keeps in-frame clones, though not all of them. The sample contains roughly 120,000 clones, roughly 89% of which appear only once. The sequencing used peripheral blood, collected on day 0 of AZD1222 vaccination. The receptor's source is an adult in good health.

The CDR3 is CASSVQGTNEKLFF. CDR3 coding DNA: TGCGCCAGCAGTGTACAGGGAACTAATGAAAAACTGTTTTTT. The chain uses TRBV5-1 and TRBJ1-4; perhaps TRBD1 as D (6 bases). The germline V gene has CDR1 SGHRS and CDR2 YFSETQ. Trimming pared 5 bases from V and 1 base from J, leaving 9 bases between. The CDR3 has 14 amino acids.